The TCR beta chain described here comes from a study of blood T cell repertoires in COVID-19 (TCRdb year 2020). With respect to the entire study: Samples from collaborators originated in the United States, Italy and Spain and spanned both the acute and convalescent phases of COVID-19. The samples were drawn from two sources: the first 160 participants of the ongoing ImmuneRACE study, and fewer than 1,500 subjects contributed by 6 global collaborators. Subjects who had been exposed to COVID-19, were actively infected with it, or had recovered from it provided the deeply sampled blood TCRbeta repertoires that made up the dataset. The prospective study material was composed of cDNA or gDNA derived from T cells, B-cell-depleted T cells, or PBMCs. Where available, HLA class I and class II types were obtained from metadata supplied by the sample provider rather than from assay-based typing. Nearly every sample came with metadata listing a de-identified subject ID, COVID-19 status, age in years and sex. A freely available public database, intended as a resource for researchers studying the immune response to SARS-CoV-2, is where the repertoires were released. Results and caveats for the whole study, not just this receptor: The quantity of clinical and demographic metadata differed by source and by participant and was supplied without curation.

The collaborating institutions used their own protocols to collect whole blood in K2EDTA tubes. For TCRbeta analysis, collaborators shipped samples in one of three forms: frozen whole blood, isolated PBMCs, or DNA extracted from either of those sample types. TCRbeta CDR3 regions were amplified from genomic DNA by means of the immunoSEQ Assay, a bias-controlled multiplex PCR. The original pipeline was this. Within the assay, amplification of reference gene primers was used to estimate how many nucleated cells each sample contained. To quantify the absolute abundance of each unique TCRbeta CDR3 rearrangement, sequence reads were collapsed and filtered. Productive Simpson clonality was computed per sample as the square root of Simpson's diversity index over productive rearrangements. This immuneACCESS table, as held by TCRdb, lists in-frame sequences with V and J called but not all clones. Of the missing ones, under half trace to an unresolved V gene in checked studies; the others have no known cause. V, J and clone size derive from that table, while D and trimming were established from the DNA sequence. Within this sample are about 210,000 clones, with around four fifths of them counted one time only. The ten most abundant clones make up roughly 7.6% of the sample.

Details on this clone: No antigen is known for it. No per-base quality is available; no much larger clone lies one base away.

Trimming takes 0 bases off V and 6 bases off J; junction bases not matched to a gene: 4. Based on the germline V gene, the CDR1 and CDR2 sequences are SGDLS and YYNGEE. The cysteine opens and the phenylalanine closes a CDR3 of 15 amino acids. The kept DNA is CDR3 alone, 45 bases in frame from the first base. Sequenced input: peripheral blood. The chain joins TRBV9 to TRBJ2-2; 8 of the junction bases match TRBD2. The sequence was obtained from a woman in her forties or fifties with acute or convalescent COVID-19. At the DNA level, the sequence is TGTGCCAGCAGCGTAGGCGGGGGGATACCCGGGGAGCTGTTTTTT. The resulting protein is CASSVGGGIPGELFF. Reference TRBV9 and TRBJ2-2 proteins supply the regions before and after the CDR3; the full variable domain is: DSGVTQTPKHLITATGQRVTLRCSPRSGDLSVYWYQQSLDQGLQFLIQYYNGEERAKGNILERFSAQQFPDLHSELNLSSLELGDSALYFCASSVGGGIPGELFFGEGSRLTVL.